This TCR beta chain came from a study of regulatory T cells in long-lasting Graves disease. With respect to this clonotype: A junction boundary mismatches the germline segment, possibly from a read error.

Arm-PCR with iRepertoire HTBI primers amplified the CDR3 regions for these TCR beta libraries. TCRdb processed the multiplex PCR reads anew with MiXCR; each CDR3 protein has one entry. The table shows about 620,000 distinct CDR3 sequences, with approximately 15% occurring only once. This sample's time point: newly diagnosed GD, antithyroid drugs for less than 3 months. PBMC-extracted RNA yielded the TCR library. The sample was also reused in another study, on T cells in Graves' hyperthyroidism and ophthalmopathy. That work contributes: The HTBI primer set drove a first-round RT-PCR of the TCR CDR3.

This TCR derives from a woman in her 30s with Graves disease. The input for sequencing was peripheral blood mononuclear cells (PBMCs), taken at new diagnosis, from a patient treated with antithyroid drugs.

CDR3 nucleotides: TGTGCTAGCAGCTTAGGGCTAACGGGAGAGACCCAGTACTTC. This translates into CASSLGLTGETQYF. The rearrangement links TRBV7-7 to TRBJ2-5; no definite D call. The CDR3 is 14 residues long. The V gene's germline CDR1 is SSHAT and CDR2 FNYEAQ (reference sequence).